A single sample is the source of the 18 T cell receptor beta chains below, sequenced in a study of shared clonotypes between healthy human individuals. Repertoires were generated with immunoSEQ multiplex PCR, while TCRdb's copy carries only in-frame clones and drops some. Of fewer than 1.4 million clones detected, 70% to 80% appear once; the ten largest clones hold 0.6% to 0.75%. The sequencing sample was made of memory CD4+ T cells from PBMCs. As for subset: CD45RA-negative fraction. The source of these receptors is a man younger than 30 in good health. Some clones in this sample may be carry-over from other donors' samples.

The rearrangement links TRBV29-1 to TRBJ2-7; possible D gene TRBD1, 5 bases. Per germline, CDR1 SQVTM and CDR2 ANQGSEA. The CDR3 extends over 13 amino acids. Trimming took 7 bases from V and 4 from J, leaving 17 bases between them. This chain's CDR3 is CSARNRNTYEQYF. The CDR3 DNA sequence: TGCAGCGCTCGGAACAGGAACACATACGAGCAGTACTTC.

The V gene is TRBV2, the J gene TRBJ1-1; 10 positions agree with TRBD1. Per germline, CDR1 SNHLY and CDR2 FYNNEI. The CDR3 totals 14 residues. Trimming took 6 bases from V and 3 from J; bases not matched to a gene: 4. The CDR3 nucleotides read TGTGCCAGCAGCCCGGGACAGGGGTACACTGAAGCTTTCTTT. Protein: CASSPGQGYTEAFF.

The V and J genes are TRBV7-9 and TRBJ1-2; tentatively, D is TRBD1 (5 bases). The CDR3 has 12 amino acids. From germline, CDR1 is SEHNR and CDR2 FQNEAQ (reference sequence). Trimming stripped 5 bases from V and 3 bases from J, with 7 bases between. The CDR3 region is CASSRDHYGYTF. Written as DNA, the CDR3 is TGTGCCAGCAGCCGGGACCACTATGGCTACACCTTC. Full variable domain (missing parts from reference TRBV7-9 and TRBJ1-2): DTGVSQNPRHKITKRGQNVTFRCDPISEHNRLYWYRQTLGQGPEFLTYFQNEAQLEKSRLLSDRFSAERPKGSFSTLEIQRTEQGDSAMYLCASSRDHYGYTFGSGTRLTVV.

The V and J genes are TRBV6-1 and TRBJ2-3, with D hard to call. The germline V gene has CDR1 MNHNS and CDR2 SASEGT. V was trimmed by 3 bases and J by 5 bases, leaving 9 bases between them. The CDR3 has 13 residues. DNA for the CDR3: TGTGCCAGCAGTGATCCGGCTAAAGATACGCAGTATTTT. Amino acid sequence: CASSDPAKDTQYF.

V gene TRBV18 combines with J gene TRBJ2-1, with D unclear. V lost 5 bases to trimming and J lost 9 bases, with 23 bases between them. Germline values: CDR1 KGHSH, CDR2 LQKENI. The CDR3 consists of 16 residues. CDR3 amino acids: CASSALYGESPSEQFF. The CDR3 DNA sequence: TGTGCCAGCTCAGCCCTCTACGGAGAGTCGCCGAGTGAGCAGTTCTTC.

The chain has TRBV18 and TRBJ1-2; no clear D. V lost 4 bases and J 8 bases, leaving 14 bases between the germline ends. The CDR3 extends over 13 amino acids. Per germline, CDR1 KGHSH and CDR2 LQKENI. The CDR3 sequence: CASSLTEERGYTF. The CDR3 coding sequence is TGTGCCAGCTCACTGACGGAGGAGCGCGGCTACACCTTC.

This rearrangement joins TRBV7-6 to TRBJ1-1; D call uncertain. The germline CDR1 and CDR2 sequences are SGHVS and FNYEAQ. This CDR3 has 12 residues. The V end was cut by 1 base, the J end by 4 bases, with 4 bases between. CDR3 coding DNA: TGTGCCAGCAGCTTAGTACCCACTGAAGCTTTCTTT. This translates into CASSLVPTEAFF.

The rearrangement links TRBV21-1 to TRBJ1-1. TRBV21-1 is noted as a pseudogene. This CDR3 comprises 16 residues. CDR3 nucleotides: TGTGCCAGCAGCAAAGATGGGGACGTTGAAGAGACTGAAGCTTTCTTT. Translating it yields CASSKDGDVEETEAFF.

Regarding this clone: A far bigger clonotype differs at one base, so this is likely a read error. Because it lacks the conserved phenylalanine or tryptophan at the end, this CDR3 is likely a read error. The chain employs TRBV6-6 and TRBJ2-7; D possibly uses TRBD1 or TRBD2 (6 bases each). The CDR3 extends over 16 amino acids. Between the trimmed V and J ends, which lost 5 bases and 6 bases, there was a span of 23 bases. CDR1 and CDR2 (germline): MNHNY, SVGAGI (reference sequence). CDR3 amino acids: CASSPAKGGVPGEQYL. Here the CDR3 DNA reads TGTGCCAGCAGTCCCGCAAAGGGGGGTGTTCCAGGCGAGCAGTACCTC.

This chain links TRBV18 with TRBJ1-1; 7 nucleotides agree with TRBD1. This CDR3 has 18 residues. V shed 3 bases and J 0 bases; nucleotides not matched to a gene: 13. Germline V gene data show CDR1 as KGHSH and CDR2 as LQKENI. CDR3 coding DNA: TGTGCCAGCTCACCTCCAGGGACAGACCTTACCTTGAACACTGAAGCTTTCTTT. Protein product: CASSPPGTDLTLNTEAFF.

The gene calls are TRBV27 and TRBJ1-1; D is ambiguous. CDR1 is MNHEY and CDR2 is SMNVEV in the germline V gene (reference sequence). The CDR3 is 13 residues long. Trimming removed 1 base from V and 7 bases from J, with 10 bases in between. DNA of the CDR3: TGTGCCAGCAGTTTATTTCCCGCGGGTGAAGCTTTCTTT. The encoded protein is CASSLFPAGEAFF.

A word on this clone: A much larger clonotype is one base distant, so this may be a read error. This specimen includes other DNA sequences encoding the same CDR3. The gene calls are TRBV4-1 and TRBJ2-7, with TRBD2 matching over 12 bases. The germline CDR1 and CDR2 sequences are MGHRA and YSYEKL. The CDR3 is 17 amino acids. For the CDR3, the DNA is TGCGCCAGCAGCGTGACTCTGACTAGCGGGAGTTCCTACGAGCAATACTTC. Translating it yields CASSVTLTSGSSYEQYF.

The chain uses TRBV6-1 and TRBJ2-7, with TRBD1 matching 7 bases. V shed 0 bases, J shed 4 bases, and the junction held 6 bases outside the gene matches. Germline values: CDR1 MNHNS, CDR2 SASEGT. The CDR3 sequence is 15 residues long. CDR3 in amino acids: CASSEARDREYEQYF. Here the CDR3 DNA reads TGTGCCAGCAGTGAAGCGCGCGACAGGGAGTACGAGCAGTACTTC.

The chain employs TRBV11-2 and TRBJ2-1, with 7 bases matching TRBD2. Per the germline V gene, CDR1 is SGHAT and CDR2 is FQNNGV. Losses at the gene ends were 5 bases for V and 5 bases for J; bases not matched to a gene: 9. The CDR3 is made up of 15 amino acids. CDR3 in amino acids: CASSAGGGVHNEQFF. The CDR3 DNA reads TGTGCCAGCAGCGCAGGTGGGGGGGTCCACAATGAGCAGTTCTTC.

This clone has just one count. The chain links TRBV5-1 to TRBJ1-2, with unresolved D. Germline lookup yields CDR1 SGHRS and CDR2 YFSETQ. The CDR3 loop spans 14 amino acids. Trimming cost V 3 bases and J 8 bases, with 17 bases left between them. The CDR3 region is CASSWTGSPLGYTF. The CDR3 DNA reads TGCGCCAGCAGCTGGACGGGGAGCCCGCTCGGCTACACCTTC.

In regard to this clone: This same CDR3 is encoded by further DNA sequences in the sample. The chain combines TRBV30 with TRBJ2-5; tentatively, D is TRBD2 (6 bases). Germline V CDR1 and CDR2: GTSNPN, SVGIG (reference sequence). The CDR3 covers 11 residues. The germline V and J ends were trimmed by 3 bases and 4 bases, with 6 bases remaining between them. CDR3 sequence reads: CAWSGRETQYF. DNA for the CDR3: TGTGCCTGGAGCGGGAGAGAGACCCAGTACTTC.

The chain employs TRBV28 and TRBJ1-5; the D is unclear. The CDR3 length is 13 residues. Germline V gene lookup returns CDR1 MDHEN and CDR2 SYDVKM. V was pared by 4 bases and J by 3 bases, with 7 bases between. CDR3 nucleotides: TGTGCCAGCAGTTCGGTGGTCAATCAGCCCCAGCATTTT. Translation gives CASSSVVNQPQHF.

This chain joins TRBV25-1 and TRBJ2-1, with D unclear. Germline assignment: CDR1 MGHDK and CDR2 SYGVNS. Trimming removed 1 base from V and 4 bases from J, with 8 bases in between. The CDR3 sequence is 14 residues long. CDR3 bases: TGTGCCAGCAGTGAATTTCACCTATACAATGAGCAGTTCTTC. Its protein is CASSEFHLYNEQFF.